This T cell receptor beta chain was documented in a study of blood T cell repertoires in COVID-19. Study overall: PBMCs, B-cell-depleted T cells, or T cells provided the cDNA or gDNA that made up the material.

V was clipped by 1 base and J by 11 bases, with 20 bases between them. Germline values: CDR1 GTSNPN, CDR2 SVGIG (reference sequence). This CDR3 spans 14 amino acids. How the authors handled the data: Cell counts per sample came from amplifying reference gene primers. Libraries were prepared by immunoSEQ multiplex PCR; TCRdb keeps only in-frame clonotypes and omits some of them. The DNA was the basis for D and trimming; V, J and clone size are from that table. The sample carries 190,000 or so clones, 87% recorded once. Individuals drawn from around 25 US areas were about 18 to 90 years old. The source is a woman younger than 45 who had recovered from COVID-19. The J gene is TRBJ1-2, the V gene TRBV30, with D possibly TRBD1 on 6 matching bases. The sample comprised PBMCs or T cells enriched from blood (not recorded which). Here the CDR3 DNA reads TGTGCCTGGAGTGACGGGCTGTCAGGGGCGGTATACACCTTC. Translation: CAWSDGLSGAVYTF.